The source of this TCR beta chain is a study of blood T cell repertoires in COVID-19. Produced via immunoSEQ multiplex PCR; TCRdb's table is partial and in-frame only. The table shows 120,000 or so clones, with 88% occurring only once. Material for sequencing was peripheral blood. The origin of this receptor is a man in his forties or fifties with acute or convalescent COVID-19.

The CDR3 bases are TGCGCCAGCGGATCGGGAGGAACCTCCTACGAGCAGTACTTC. Residues: CASGSGGTSYEQYF. The rearrangement uses TRBV10-2 and TRBJ2-7, with 7 bases matching TRBD2. This CDR3 is built from 14 residues. V lost 8 bases to trimming and J lost 0 bases; unmatched junction nucleotides: 7. CDR1 and CDR2 (germline): WSHSY, SAAADI.